The 32 T cell receptor beta chains in this list originate from one sample, sequenced in a study of blood T cell repertoires in COVID-19. Using immunoSEQ multiplex PCR, the repertoire was profiled, and TCRdb retains in-frame clones only, with some absent. This sample has roughly 77,000 clones, with 80% found just once. Sequencing was done on a sample of peripheral blood. All receptors derive from a woman aged 70-85 years with acute or convalescent COVID-19.

The chain joins TRBV27 to TRBJ1-2; 9 bases are a match to TRBD1. Germline V gene data show CDR1 as MNHEY and CDR2 as SMNVEV (reference sequence). CDR3 size: 15 residues. After removal of 4 bases from V and 3 bases from J, the junction contained 6 bases not matched to a gene. The CDR3 bases are TGTGCCAGCAGTTCCCACCGGGACAGGGACTATGGCTACACCTTC. Residues: CASSSHRDRDYGYTF.

This clone was seen only a few times. The gene calls are TRBV20-1 and TRBJ1-2, with TRBD1 as a possible D gene (5 bases). This CDR3 has 11 amino acids. V lost 6 bases and J lost 4, with 9 bases in between. Per germline, CDR1 DFQATT and CDR2 SNEGSKA (reference sequence). CDR3 amino acids: CSAQGIYGYTF. The CDR3 coding sequence is TGCAGTGCCCAGGGCATCTATGGCTACACCTTC.

The chain couples TRBV3-1 (or the pseudogene TRBV3-2) to TRBJ1-3; 7 nucleotides agree with TRBD1. The CDR3 extends over 15 amino acids. V gave up 5 bases and J gave up 1 base; unmatched junction bases: 5. The germline V gene has CDR1 LGHDT and CDR2 YNNKEL (reference sequence). The CDR3 nucleotides read TGTGCCAGCAGCTTCGGACAGGCGTCTGGAAACACCATATATTTT. It codes for CASSFGQASGNTIYF.

J is TRBJ1-2 and V is TRBV4-1; 8 bases fit TRBD1. Per the germline V gene, CDR1 is MGHRA and CDR2 is YSYEKL. The V gene end was trimmed by 4 bases and the J gene end by 4 bases; junction bases not matched to a gene: 20. The CDR3 totals 19 residues. The CDR3 DNA reads as TGCGCCAGCAGCCCGGTCCCGGATGTGCAGGGGGCGTTGAGCTATGGCTACACCTTC. This encodes CASSPVPDVQGALSYGYTF.

V gene TRBV11-3 combines with J gene TRBJ2-1; the match to TRBD1 covers 8 bases. CDR1 is SGHNT, CDR2 YENEEA, per germline. The CDR3 is 16 residues long. V dropped 2 bases and J dropped 4; count of bases not matched to a gene: 7. The CDR3 DNA reads as TGTGCCAGCAGCTTAAGGGGACAGGAACCTTACAATGAGCAGTTCTTC. As protein: CASSLRGQEPYNEQFF. Combining the CDR3 with reference TRBV11-3 and TRBJ2-1 gives the whole variable domain EAGVVQSPRYKIIEKKQPVAFWCNPISGHNTLYWYLQNLGQGPELLIRYENEEAVDDSQLPKDRFSAERLKGVDSTLKIQPAELGDSAVYLCASSLRGQEPYNEQFFGPGTRLTVL.

V and J are TRBV9 and TRBJ1-2, with D possibly matching TRBD1 (6 bases). V lost 4 bases to trimming and J lost 4 bases, with 29 bases between them. Germline CDR1 reads SGDLS; CDR2 reads YYNGEE. The CDR3 is made up of 19 amino acids. The CDR3 DNA reads as TGTGCCAGCAGCCAACAAACCAACCAACAACAGGGCTTGTCCTATGGCTACACCTTC. This gives the protein CASSQQTNQQQGLSYGYTF.

This chain connects TRBV6-5 to TRBJ2-3; 10 bases agree with TRBD2. The J segment lost 2 bases and the V segment lost 2 bases, leaving 4 bases of the junction unmatched. The V gene's germline CDR1 is MNHEY and CDR2 SVGAGI. The CDR3 has 16 residues. In DNA form, the CDR3 reads TGTGCCAGCAGTTACGCTAGCGGGGGTTACACAGATACGCAGTATTTT. This gives the protein CASSYASGGYTDTQYF.

V usage is TRBV18 and J usage is TRBJ2-7; 7 nucleotides line up with TRBD1. The CDR3 covers 16 residues. V lost 0 bases, J lost 4 bases, and 9 bases stayed unmatched. The germline gives CDR1 KGHSH, CDR2 LQKENI. The CDR3 loop reads CASSPPIENRGYEQYF. CDR3 DNA: TGTGCCAGCTCACCACCTATCGAAAACAGGGGTTACGAGCAGTACTTC.

The genes are TRBV10-3 and TRBJ1-1, with 10 positions matching TRBD1. Trimming removed 3 bases from V and 4 bases from J; junction bases left unmatched: 8. CDR1 and CDR2 (germline): ENHRY, SYGVKD. The CDR3 totals 16 residues. CDR3 in amino acids: CAISDLDRGQGTEAFF. The CDR3 DNA follows: TGTGCCATCAGTGACCTTGACAGGGGGCAAGGCACTGAAGCTTTCTTT.

The chain couples TRBV5-1 to TRBJ1-1; possibly TRBD1 for D (6 bases). Trimming removed 4 bases at V and 5 bases at J, with 15 bases between. CDR1 is SGHRS and CDR2 is YFSETQ in the germline V gene. CDR3 length: 14 amino acids. This CDR3 reads CASSRAGAETEAFF. In nucleotides, the CDR3 is TGCGCCAGCAGCCGAGCGGGGGCGGAGACTGAAGCTTTCTTT.

The chain is built from TRBV27 and TRBJ1-1, with D unresolved. The germline CDR1 and CDR2 sequences are MNHEY and SMNVEV (reference sequence). CDR3 size: 14 residues. V shed 5 bases and J shed 0 bases, with 10 bases lying between them. The CDR3 loop reads CASSGGWLNTEAFF. In DNA, the CDR3 is TGTGCCAGCAGTGGAGGGTGGTTGAACACTGAAGCTTTCTTT.

The genes are TRBV6-2 or TRBV6-3 and TRBJ1-1, with 7 nucleotides matching TRBD1. V was pared by 5 bases and J by 3 bases, with 3 bases of the junction left unmatched. The CDR3 consists of 13 residues. CDR1 is MNHEY and CDR2 is SVGEGT in the germline V gene. The CDR3 reads CASSPGQHTEAFF. CDR3 DNA: TGTGCCAGCAGTCCGGGACAGCACACTGAAGCTTTCTTT.

The rearrangement joins TRBV9 to TRBJ2-3; a weak D match, TRBD2 (7 bases). V lost 6 bases, J lost 3 bases, and 17 bases lay in between. This CDR3 comprises 15 residues. Germline CDR1 reads SGDLS; CDR2 reads YYNGEE. The CDR3 nucleotides read TGTGCCAGCAACCTCCCGGGGGGCTGGACAGATACGCAGTATTTT. This encodes CASNLPGGWTDTQYF.

The chain recombines TRBV5-4 with TRBJ1-1, with D perhaps TRBD1 (5 bases). The germline V and J ends were trimmed by 3 bases and 7 bases, with 13 bases remaining between them. The CDR3 covers 13 residues. The germline V gene has CDR1 SGHNT and CDR2 YYREEE (reference sequence). This chain's CDR3 is CASSSQGASEAFF. CDR3 DNA: TGTGCCAGCAGCTCGCAAGGGGCCAGTGAAGCTTTCTTT.

The CDR3 here is CASSTTGSSYNEQFF. The CDR3 coding sequence is TGTGCCAGCAGTACGACAGGGAGCTCCTACAATGAGCAGTTCTTC. The chain has TRBV6-2 or TRBV6-3 and TRBJ2-1; TRBD1 aligns across 7 bases. V shed 5 bases and J 0 bases; nucleotides not matched to a gene: 4. CDR1 and CDR2 (germline): MNHEY, SVGEGT. CDR3 length: 15 amino acids.

The chain couples TRBV29-1 to TRBJ1-1, with D unclear. The V gene lost 0 bases and the J gene lost 6 bases, with 5 bases spanning the gap. The CDR3 is 11 residues long. Germline-derived CDR1 and CDR2 are SQVTM and ANQGSEA. The CDR3 coding sequence is TGCAGCGTTGAAGATCGAGCTGAAGCTTTCTTT. It specifies CSVEDRAEAFF.

The chain couples TRBV9 to TRBJ1-2; D possibly corresponds to TRBD1 (6 bases). The CDR3 has 12 amino acids. V shed 5 bases and J shed 7 bases, with 12 bases lying between them. Germline loops: CDR1 SGDLS, CDR2 YYNGEE. The CDR3 loop is CASRKGVGGYTF. CDR3 coding DNA: TGTGCCAGCAGGAAGGGGGTAGGTGGCTACACCTTC. Using reference TRBV9 and TRBJ1-2 for the parts outside the CDR3, the full variable domain is DSGVTQTPKHLITATGQRVTLRCSPRSGDLSVYWYQQSLDQGLQFLIQYYNGEERAKGNILERFSAQQFPDLHSELNLSSLELGDSALYFCASRKGVGGYTFGSGTRLTVV.

The rearrangement uses TRBV5-8 and TRBJ2-3, with 9 bases matching TRBD1. V was pared by 2 bases and J by 11 bases, with 3 bases of the junction left unmatched. There are 12 residues in the CDR3. Germline CDR1 and CDR2: SGHTS and YDEGEE. The CDR3 region is CASSFRQGVQYF. CDR3 bases: TGTGCCAGCAGCTTTCGACAGGGGGTGCAGTATTTT.

This clone was recorded only once. This chain connects TRBV28 to TRBJ2-1, with D possibly being TRBD1 (6 bases). Per germline, CDR1 MDHEN and CDR2 SYDVKM. This CDR3 spans 14 amino acids. Trimming took 4 bases from V and 9 from J, leaving 16 bases between them. The CDR3: CASSSTGFNGEQFF. As DNA, the CDR3 is TGTGCCAGCAGTTCTACAGGGTTCAACGGTGAGCAGTTCTTC.

The chain links TRBV7-8 to TRBJ1-2, with D perhaps TRBD1 (6 bases). The CDR3 extends over 14 amino acids. Trimming cost V 3 bases and J 4 bases, with 12 bases left between them. Looked up from germline, CDR1 is SGHVS and CDR2 is FQNEAQ. CDR3 residues: CASSFGTGTYGYTF. CDR3 DNA sequence: TGTGCCAGCAGCTTCGGAACAGGGACCTATGGCTACACCTTC.

The J gene is TRBJ1-1, the V gene TRBV12-5; TRBD1 is a possible D gene (5 bases). The germline V gene encodes CDR1 LGHNT and CDR2 FRNRAP. This CDR3 region has 12 residues. V was shortened by 0 bases and J by 8 bases, with 7 bases between the two germline ends. The CDR3 bases are TGTGCTAGTGGTTTGGTCTACAGGGAAGCTTTCTTT. Protein product: CASGLVYREAFF.

The gene calls are TRBV24-1 and TRBJ2-3; perhaps TRBD1 as D (5 bases). V dropped 1 base and J dropped 5 bases, with 12 bases sitting between them. The length of the CDR3 is 15 residues. Germline CDR1 reads KGHDR; CDR2 reads SFDVKD. DNA of the CDR3: TGTGCCACCAGTGATTTTGGGGCTTCTAAAGATACGCAGTATTTT. Amino acid sequence: CATSDFGASKDTQYF.

In its sample, this clone was seen once. This chain joins TRBV5-3 and TRBJ1-4; perhaps TRBD1 as D (6 bases). TRBV5-3 is an open reading frame whose function is uncertain. V lost 4 bases to trimming and J lost 8 bases, with 24 bases between them. The CDR3 spans 17 residues. CDR3 in amino acids: CARSRNWDQTGREKLFF. The CDR3 bases are TGTGCCAGAAGCCGGAACTGGGACCAGACAGGAAGGGAAAAACTGTTTTTT.

This clone was detected a few times. The rearrangement links TRBV9 to TRBJ1-2; D is uncertain. Germline values: CDR1 SGDLS, CDR2 YYNGEE. V lost 5 bases and J lost 4, with 15 bases in between. This CDR3 spans 14 amino acids. The CDR3 loop is CASRPLTGVYGYTF. The CDR3 nucleotides are TGTGCCAGCAGGCCCCTCACCGGGGTCTATGGCTACACCTTC.

This chain connects TRBV12-3 or TRBV12-4 to TRBJ1-1; D is uncertain. V lost 5 bases and J 1 base, leaving 5 bases between the germline ends. The CDR3 totals 12 residues. CDR3 sequence reads: CASSPWNTEAFF. In DNA form, the CDR3 reads TGTGCCAGCAGTCCGTGGAACACTGAAGCTTTCTTT.

The chain combines TRBV5-6 with TRBJ1-2, with D unresolved. The CDR3 length is 13 residues. Trimming removed 2 bases at V and 7 bases at J, with 12 bases between. Germline V gives CDR1 SGHDT, CDR2 YYEEEE. For the CDR3, the DNA is TGTGCCAGCAGCTTCGGAGTACTCGCTGGCTACACCTTC. Translated: CASSFGVLAGYTF. The full variable domain, in which reference TRBV5-6 and TRBJ1-2 provide the parts outside the CDR3, is DAGVTQSPTHLIKTRGQQVTLRCSPKSGHDTVSWYQQALGQGPQFIFQYYEEEERQRGNFPDRFSGHQFPNYSSELNVNALLLGDSALYLCASSFGVLAGYTFGSGTRLTVV.

V and J are TRBV9 and TRBJ2-3; 9 bases are a match to TRBD1. The CDR3 length is 16 residues. CDR1 is SGDLS and CDR2 is YYNGEE in the germline V gene. V lost 0 bases, J lost 5 bases, and 7 bases stayed unmatched. This chain's CDR3 is CASSVVGTGRKDTQYF. The CDR3 DNA reads as TGTGCCAGCAGCGTAGTGGGGACAGGGCGGAAAGATACGCAGTATTTT.

This sequence joins TRBV2 and TRBJ1-6, with D tentatively TRBD1 (6 bases). Trimming removed 2 bases from V and 7 bases from J, with 9 bases in between. The CDR3 runs 14 residues. Looked up from germline, CDR1 is SNHLY and CDR2 is FYNNEI. CDR3 in amino acids: CASSEIRGNSPLHF. DNA of the CDR3: TGTGCCAGCAGTGAAATCAGGGGCAATTCACCCCTCCACTTT.

The V gene is TRBV12-5, the J gene TRBJ1-4, with D maybe TRBD1 (6 bases). CDR3 length: 17 residues. Germline values: CDR1 LGHNT, CDR2 FRNRAP. V was pared by 1 base and J by 7 bases, with 19 bases between. The CDR3 loop is CASGLAKNRDLSEKLFF. The CDR3 DNA reads as TGTGCTAGTGGTTTGGCCAAGAACAGGGATCTTTCTGAAAAACTGTTTTTT.

The table lists this clone with a count of one. The rearrangement links TRBV5-6 to TRBJ2-1; 14 positions match TRBD2. Per the germline V gene, CDR1 is SGHDT and CDR2 is YYEEEE. With V trimmed by 5 bases and J by 3 bases, 4 bases remained unmatched. The length of the CDR3 is 16 residues. The CDR3 region has the DNA TGTGCCAGCAGTCGGACTAGCGGGGGGTTCTACAATGAGCAGTTCTTC. Protein: CASSRTSGGFYNEQFF.

This rearrangement joins TRBV7-8 to TRBJ2-1; TRBD1 matches at 10 bases. Looked up from germline, CDR1 is SGHVS and CDR2 is FQNEAQ. The CDR3 consists of 15 residues. Losses at the gene ends were 1 base for V and 8 bases for J; bases not matched to a gene: 5. CDR3 residues: CASSLVRDRGDEQFF. CDR3 bases: TGTGCCAGCAGCTTAGTCCGGGACAGGGGCGATGAGCAGTTCTTC.

The chain recombines TRBV29-1 with TRBJ1-1, with TRBD1 matching over 9 bases. The V gene end was trimmed by 7 bases and the J gene end by 4 bases; junction bases not matched to a gene: 10. Germline lookup yields CDR1 SQVTM and CDR2 ANQGSEA. There are 14 residues in the CDR3. The CDR3 sequence is CSAGRTGAGTEAFF. The CDR3 coding sequence is TGCAGCGCCGGAAGGACAGGGGCGGGCACTGAAGCTTTCTTT.